This TCR beta chain is drawn from a study of T cells after yellow fever vaccination (dated by TCRdb to the late 2010s). With regard to the full study: The SMART-Seq v4 Ultra Low Input RNA kit was used to prepare libraries from fractions with low cell numbers. Two healthy male donors, one aged 18 to 30 and one aged 30 to 40 years, were included in the cohort. Blood was drawn at multiple timepoints before and after primary and secondary immunization, with bulk PBMC replicates and cell subsets isolated. To follow T-cell clones before and after both primary and booster YFV17D yellow fever vaccination, bulk TCR alpha and beta repertoires underwent longitudinal sequencing.

The treatment or condition label for this specimen denotes: live attenuated yellow fever vaccine strain. At each blood-draw timepoint, two biological replicates of bulk PBMCs were obtained. A standard Ficoll-Paque protocol was used to isolate PBMCs from peripheral blood. TriZol was used to extract RNA from bulk PBMCs, CD4 and CD8 fractions, and dextramer-positive and dextramer-negative fractions. Synthesis of TCR cDNA relied on 5'RACE template switching, a step that introduced a universal primer site along with unique molecular identifiers. cDNA synthesis was primed from both the TCR alpha and TCR beta constant segments. Libraries were amplified in two PCR steps, with sample barcodes and sequencing adapters added in the second step. Sequencing of the libraries was done on either Illumina HiSeq 2500 (2x100 bp) or NovaSeq (2x150 bp). As for the authors' bioinformatics: Demultiplexing of reads and collapsing into UMI consensus sequences were performed with MIGEC, and V(D)J alignment was carried out with MiXCR. Using edgeR on replicate PBMC samples, clonotypes were called vaccine-responding if FDR was below 0.01 and the log2 fold change was above 5 up to day 15. Each bulk clonotype was labeled CD4 or CD8 based on which sequenced repertoire, CD4 or CD8, contained the clonotype at higher abundance. TCRdb reprocessing: public reads trimmed at Q25 with fastp, clones called with MiXCR, in-frame beta chains kept. Identical CDR3 protein sequences are pooled into one entry, listed with their most common genes and DNA. It is TCRdb's table, rather than the study itself, that gives the V and J calls and clone size. The sample has 500,000 to 650,000 distinct CDR3 sequences on record, roughly a sixth of them singletons. The top ten hold approximately 15% of the sample.

The investigation overall reported the following: After the booster, most clones that had expanded after primary vaccination were detected again (roughly 95% of CD4 and more than 85% of CD8), suggesting broad maintenance of memory. Compared with the primary T-cell response, the secondary T-cell response was weaker but faster, peaking on day 5 rather than day 15. Because abundant contaminating clonotypes from the bulk population could be contained in FACS-sorted repertoires, computational filtering was required. Only a couple of donors were included in the study, so the extent to which the findings can be generalized is limited. A small share of clonotypes occurred in both CD4 and CD8 compartments, likely arising from convergent recombination.

Inclusive of the bounding cysteine and phenylalanine, the CDR3 is 15 residues long. The sequence is cut down to CDR3 DNA, 45 bases in frame from base 1. Germline trimming amounts to 5 bases on V and 4 bases on J, with 9 as the count of junction bases outside the gene matches. CDR1 and CDR2, per the germline V gene, are ENHRY and SYGVKD. Points on this clonotype: Its antigen is still unknown. No qualities accompany the bases; no much larger clone lies one base away.

The V gene is TRBV10-3 and the J gene is TRBJ2-5; a stretch of 8 junction bases matches TRBD2. The specimen comprised PBMCs, sampled less than 6 days after the first yellow fever vaccination. This TCR derives from a young man who received the YFV17D yellow fever vaccine. The sequenced DNA: TGTGCCATCAGTACACCGGGACTAGTTTCAGAGACCCAGTACTTC. Its coded protein is CAISTPGLVSETQYF.